This TCR beta chain emerged from a study of blood T cell repertoires in COVID-19 (TCRdb year 2020). About the investigation overall: Samples from collaborators originated in the United States, Italy and Spain and spanned both the acute and convalescent phases of COVID-19. The material from the prospective study consisted of cDNA or gDNA derived from T cells, B-cell-depleted T cells, or PBMCs. Deeply sampled blood TCRbeta repertoires from subjects exposed to, actively infected with, or recovered from COVID-19 were included in the dataset. The repertoires were released in a freely available public database intended as a resource for research on the immune response to SARS-CoV-2. Samples were obtained from the ongoing ImmuneRACE study (first 160 participants) and from some 1,300 subjects provided by 6 global collaborators. The sample metadata nearly always contained a de-identified subject ID, COVID-19 status, age in years and sex. Where HLA class I and class II types were available, the types were taken from metadata supplied by the sample provider, not from assay-based typing.

One collaborating source in Seattle enrolled patients while the patients were actively infected and followed the patients over time throughout the course of disease. Collaborating institutions collected whole blood in K2EDTA tubes following their own protocols. Collaborator samples were shipped for TCRbeta analysis as frozen whole blood, isolated PBMCs, or DNA extracted from either sample type. The immunoSEQ Assay, a bias-controlled multiplex PCR, was used to amplify TCRbeta CDR3 regions from genomic DNA. The original methods were these. The number of nucleated cells in each sample was estimated from the amplification of reference gene primers within the assay. To quantify the absolute abundance of each unique TCRbeta CDR3 rearrangement, sequence reads were collapsed and filtered. For each sample, productive Simpson clonality was calculated as the square root of Simpson's diversity index over productive rearrangements. TCRdb limited this immuneACCESS table to in-frame rearrangements with V and J called. A share of clones is missing; checked studies link under half to unresolved V genes, and the rest is unexplained. D and trimming were read from the DNA, whereas the V and J calls and clone size are those reported in that table. The sample has approximately 270,000 clones on record, 80% to 85% of them singletons. About 15% of the sample is taken by the ten largest.

Overall results and qualifications from the work: How much clinical and demographic metadata was included differed by source and by participant, and the metadata was provided uncurated.

As regards this clone: The antigen it binds to is not known. Qualities for individual bases were not recorded, and no much larger clone is one base off.

The sequenced material came from peripheral blood. The sequence was collected from a person aged 70 to 85 with COVID-19, enrolled during active disease.

The CDR3 corresponds to CASSRRDRLGEQYF. The sequenced DNA is TGTGCCAGCAGCCGCCGGGACAGGTTGGGCGAGCAGTACTTC. This sequence uses TRBV28 and TRBJ2-7, with 8 bases matching TRBD1. Trimming accounts for 6 bases at V and 6 bases at J, while the number of junction bases matched to no gene is 10. The CDR3 goes from the cysteine to the phenylalanine over 14 residues. Of all the DNA, just the CDR3 is kept, 42 bases in frame from base 1. The germline V gene gives CDR1 as MDHEN and CDR2 as SYDVKM.